One and the same sample provided the 16 T cell receptor beta chains below, sequenced in a study of T-cell reconstitution after alpha-beta-depleted transplantation in children. Preparation of the TCRbeta library was carried out with unique molecular identifiers. MiXCR, run by TCRdb on the PCR reads, gives a single entry per CDR3 protein. The sample records approximately 200,000 distinct CDR3 sequences, about 14% being singletons. Specimen: PBMCs from the stem cell graft donor, collected from the stem cell graft. Source of these receptors: a human donor who donated a stem cell graft to a child with acute lymphoblastic leukemia.

This clonotype has ten or more counts. Relative to the germline gene, one junction end is altered; a read error may explain this. The chain links TRBV5-6 to TRBJ2-1; 16 positions match TRBD2. CDR1 SGHDT and CDR2 YYEEEE come from the germline V gene. This CDR3 region has 15 residues. The CDR3 DNA sequence: TGTGCCAGCAGCCAGGGACTAGCGGGAGGGCCTCCTCGGGTCTTC. Protein product: CASSQGLAGGPPRVF.

This rearrangement joins TRBV20-1 to TRBJ1-2; D is undetermined. This CDR3 region has 14 residues. CDR1 is DFQATT and CDR2 is SNEGSKA in the germline V gene (reference sequence). Between the trimmed V and J ends, which lost 0 bases and 8 bases, there was a span of 16 bases. The CDR3 region has the DNA TGCAGTGCTAGAGATCCATCATTGCCTATGGGCTACACCTTC. This encodes CSARDPSLPMGYTF.

This clonotype was counted only a few times. V gene TRBV5-5 combines with J gene TRBJ2-5, with TRBD1 identical over 7 bases. Germline CDR1 reads SGHKS; CDR2 reads YYEKEE (reference sequence). This CDR3 is built from 16 residues. V trimming: 4 bases; J trimming: 4 bases; junction bases outside the gene matches: 13. The CDR3 loop reads CASSRTLRQGPETQYF. In DNA form, the CDR3 reads TGTGCCAGCAGCCGAACCCTTCGACAGGGCCCAGAGACCCAGTACTTC.

The rearrangement links TRBV20-1 to TRBJ2-7, with 9 bases fitting TRBD2. Losses at the gene ends were 3 bases for V and 0 bases for J; bases not matched to a gene: 6. Germline assignment: CDR1 DFQATT and CDR2 SNEGSKA (reference sequence). The CDR3 loop spans 15 amino acids. CDR3 residues: CSASQHSGGSYEQYF. CDR3 bases: TGCAGTGCTAGCCAACATAGCGGGGGCTCCTACGAGCAGTACTTC.

This clonotype was seen a few times. The rearrangement links TRBV5-4 to TRBJ1-1; D is perhaps TRBD1 (6 bases). The CDR3 is 16 residues long. Germline V lookup: CDR1 SGHNT, CDR2 YYREEE (reference sequence). V lost 4 bases, J lost 0 bases, and 16 bases lay in between. CDR3 bases: TGTGCCAGCAGCCCCCGACAGGTAGAGGTGAACACTGAAGCTTTCTTT. Protein product: CASSPRQVEVNTEAFF.

The gene calls are TRBV20-1 and TRBJ1-1, with a weak D call TRBD1 (6 bases). Germline values: CDR1 DFQATT, CDR2 SNEGSKA (reference sequence). The ends were cut back, 6 bases at V and 1 base at J, with 12 bases in the middle. This CDR3 has 13 amino acids. This chain's CDR3 is CSAPGGPNTEAFF. The CDR3 DNA reads as TGCAGTGCCCCTGGGGGGCCGAACACTGAAGCTTTCTTT.

This clonotype has more than one count but fewer than ten. J is TRBJ1-3 and V is TRBV7-9; TRBD1 aligns across 7 bases. Germline V gives CDR1 SEHNR, CDR2 FQNEAQ (reference sequence). Trimming removed 1 base from V and 2 bases from J; junction bases left unmatched: 2. The CDR3 has 15 residues. This CDR3 reads CASSLVQGAGNTIYF. In DNA form, the CDR3 reads TGTGCCAGCAGCTTAGTGCAGGGGGCTGGAAACACCATATATTTT.

This clonotype was observed a handful of times. The chain uses TRBV12-3 or TRBV12-4 and TRBJ2-1; D might be TRBD2 (5 bases). The CDR3 spans 17 residues. V lost 7 bases, J lost 0 bases, and 19 bases lay in between. CDR3 nucleotide sequence: TGTGCCAGCAACCCTGGGGAGCGGAAGAGCTCCTACAATGAGCAGTTCTTC. This codes for CASNPGERKSSYNEQFF.

The table lists this clonotype with many counts. The chain recombines TRBV27 with TRBJ1-5; D remains unclear. V was cut by 5 bases and J by 3 bases, with 5 bases left in between. The CDR3 totals 12 residues. Looked up from germline, CDR1 is MNHEY and CDR2 is SMNVEV (reference sequence). The CDR3 loop is CASSQSNQPQHF. The DNA for the CDR3 is TGTGCCAGCAGTCAATCCAATCAGCCCCAGCATTTT.

This clonotype was detected many times. The chain uses TRBV10-3 and TRBJ2-5, with 9 bases identical to TRBD2. Trimming at V came to 5 bases and at J to 7 bases, leaving 8 bases not matched to a gene. Germline V gene sequence: CDR1 ENHRY, CDR2 SYGVKD. This CDR3 region has 14 residues. DNA for the CDR3: TGTGCCATCAGTAGACTAGCGGTCACAGCGACCCAGTACTTC. Translating gives CAISRLAVTATQYF.

This clonotype was found many times. V is TRBV5-1 and J is TRBJ1-3; tentative D call: TRBD1 (5 bases). CDR1 and CDR2 (germline): SGHRS, YFSETQ. The CDR3 spans 14 residues. V was shortened by 0 bases and J by 3 bases, with 7 bases between the two germline ends. CDR3 loop: CASSLAGYGNTIYF. CDR3 sequence (DNA): TGCGCCAGCAGCTTGGCAGGGTATGGAAACACCATATATTTT.

This clonotype was seen many times. The J gene is TRBJ2-3, the V gene TRBV5-4; the match to TRBD2 covers 14 bases. From germline, CDR1 is SGHNT and CDR2 YYREEE (reference sequence). The CDR3 runs to 16 residues. The trim removed 4 bases at V and 3 bases at J, leaving 4 bases unmatched. CDR3 sequence: CASSRGTSGSTDTQYF. The CDR3 DNA is TGTGCCAGCAGCCGTGGGACTAGCGGGAGTACAGATACGCAGTATTTT.

This clonotype showed up many times. V is TRBV28 and J is TRBJ2-6; 9 bases fit TRBD1. The CDR3 runs 16 residues. Germline V gene sequence: CDR1 MDHEN, CDR2 SYDVKM. The junction had 7 bases not matched to a gene; V was cut back by 6 bases and J by 4 bases. The CDR3 loop reads CASSKQGAKGANVLTF. As DNA, the CDR3 is TGTGCCAGCAGCAAACAGGGGGCAAAGGGGGCCAACGTCCTGACTTTC. The variable domain in full, completed from reference TRBV28 and TRBJ2-6, reads DVKVTQSSRYLVKRTGEKVFLECVQDMDHENMFWYRQDPGLGLRLIYFSYDVKMKEKGDIPEGYSVSREKKERFSLILESASTNQTSMYLCASSKQGAKGANVLTFGAGSRLTVL.

This clonotype was observed at least ten times. The genes are TRBV29-1 and TRBJ2-6; tentative D call: TRBD1 (6 bases). V lost 1 base and J lost 2, with 9 bases in between. Germline V gives CDR1 SQVTM, CDR2 ANQGSEA. This CDR3 region has 15 residues. CDR3 DNA sequence: TGCAGCGTTGAAGCACAGGGCGCTGGGGCCAACGTCCTGACTTTC. Translating gives CSVEAQGAGANVLTF.

The chain carries TRBV5-1 and TRBJ2-7; 10 nucleotides match TRBD2. The V gene end was trimmed by 5 bases and the J gene end by 3 bases; junction bases not matched to a gene: 5. This CDR3 has 14 amino acids. CDR1 and CDR2 (germline): SGHRS, YFSETQ. CDR3 nucleotide sequence: TGCGCCAGCAGTTCGGGACTAGCGAGCTACGAGCAGTACTTC. As protein: CASSSGLASYEQYF. The full variable domain, completed using reference TRBV5-1 and TRBJ2-7, is KAGVTQTPRYLIKTRGQQVTLSCSPISGHRSVSWYQQTPGQGLQFLFEYFSETQRNKGNFPGRFSGRQFSNSRSEMNVSTLELGDSALYLCASSSGLASYEQYFGPGTRLTVT.

The sample holds many counts of this clonotype. This could be a read error, since a much larger clone is one nucleotide away. The gene calls are TRBV12-5 and TRBJ2-6; possible D gene TRBD1, 5 bases. Germline V gives CDR1 LGHNT, CDR2 FRNRAP. The CDR3 extends over 16 amino acids. In nucleotides, the CDR3 is TGTGCTAGTGGGCCAGAGGAAAACTCTGGGGCCAACGGCCTGACTTTC. This encodes CASGPEENSGANGLTF.